This TCR beta chain is from a study of OX40 agonist ivuxolimab in advanced cancers. Turning to the study itself: The drug used for patients, ivuxolimab, was an agonistic anti-OX40 (CD134) antibody. Study findings and constraints: Clones of CD4+ and CD8+ blood T cells grew by week 6 at doses of 0.1 to 3.0 mg/kg. Nonresponders, in some cases, also had low normalized T-cell clonal expansion.

Blood sampling was done at baseline, cycle 4 day 1, and cycle 7 day 1. Worth noting for this clone: What it binds is not known.

The germline V gene has CDR1 SEHNR and CDR2 FQNEAQ (reference sequence). The ends were cut back, 4 bases at V and 6 bases at J, with 15 bases in the middle. The CDR3 runs 14 residues. Method: immunoSEQ multiplex PCR; TCRdb's copy keeps in-frame clones and lacks some. The sample contains 77,000 or so clones, about 89% of which appear only once. Specimen: CD4+ or CD8+ T cells sorted from blood, collected in a trial of the OX40 agonist ivuxolimab. The TCR was taken from an adult with an advanced solid tumor such as melanoma, head and neck, liver or kidney cancer. The chain links TRBV7-9 to TRBJ1-1, with D possibly being TRBD1 (5 bases). The CDR3 DNA sequence: TGTGCCAGCAGCTCTGGGACGGTGGCACCTGAAGCTTTCTTT. Translation gives CASSSGTVAPEAFF.